The clone carrying this T cell receptor (beta chain) was recorded a few times. The antigen remains unidentified. This specimen comes from a study of identical twins. Study-wide results and limits: There were fewer insertions in abundant cord blood beta clonotypes, but memory repertoires showed no such pattern.

TCRdb reprocessed the 5' RACE reads via MiXCR and lists one record per CDR3 protein. The data contain about 890,000 distinct CDR3 sequences, approximately 13% of them singletons. The V and J ends lost 3 bases and 10 bases, in that order; junction bases with no gene match: 14. The CDR3 runs to 16 residues. Germline CDR1 SGDLS, CDR2 YYNGEE. A further study also used this sample, focusing on yellow fever vaccine responses in identical twins.

The V call is TRBV9, the J call TRBJ2-1, with TRBD1 matching over 9 bases. The clonotype was recovered from a woman between 18 and 29 years old in good health. Sequenced: PBMCs. CDR3 sequence reads: CASSEAYGTGTREQFF. The CDR3 DNA follows: TGTGCCAGCAGCGAGGCGTATGGGACAGGGACACGGGAGCAGTTCTTC.